A selection of T cell receptor beta chains follows, all from one sample in a study of shared clonotypes between healthy human individuals. The table came from immunoSEQ multiplex PCR; TCRdb's copy has only in-frame clones and leaves some out. The data show 2,500,000 or so clones, over 85% seen once. Sequenced input: naive CD4+ T cells from PBMCs. The receptor set was obtained from a man younger than 30 in good health. Some clones in this sample may be carry-over from other donors' samples. Both conserved end residues are part of each CDR3.

>TRBV7-9|TRBJ2-1
CASSPQDPSYNEQFF
>TRBV5-6|TRBJ2-3
CASSLYYDTDTQYF
>TRBV6-6|TRBJ2-1
CASSYSAHSYNEQFF
>TRBV18|TRBJ2-1
CASSPGVAEQFF
>TRBV5-4|TRBJ2-1
CASSLVPNNEQFF
>TRBV5-1|TRBJ1-1
CASSLVIGDTEAFF
>TRBV11-2|TRBJ2-7
CASSLGQSYEQYF
>TRBV29-1|TRBJ1-3
CSGRTGWGNTIYF
>TRBV19|TRBJ1-5
CASSIIGRGTQPQHF
>TRBV30|TRBJ2-4
CAWTSGIAKNIQYF
>TRBV6-1|TRBJ2-7
CATHRGSGITYEQYF